Described below is a single T cell receptor (beta chain) sequence and its context. What it recognizes is unknown. Time point: week 35, safety follow-up. Topical imiquimod accompanied each vaccine dose, which consisted of 300 ug of mutant IDH1 20-mer peptide. Eight vaccinations were given in weeks 1, 3, 5, 7, 11, 15, 19 and 23. The CDR3 has 15 amino acids. The ends were cut back, 1 base at V and 8 bases at J, with 12 bases in the middle. Per germline, CDR1 LGHNA and CDR2 YSLEER. The sample comes from a study of a mutant IDH1 vaccine in newly diagnosed glioma. Sequencing was performed with immunoSEQ multiplex PCR; in TCRdb, only in-frame clones are kept and a portion is missing. The sample has around 41,000 clones, 80% to 90% seen once.

The specimen was PBMCs, collected from a glioma patient whose treatment included an IDH1 peptide vaccine. The TCR sequence derives from a man aged 35-49 years with glioma. The V gene is TRBV4-3, the J gene TRBJ1-6; D uncertain. Here the CDR3 DNA reads TGCGCCAGCAGCCAAGGCGCTGGGAGGGATTCACCCCTCCACTTT. Amino acids: CASSQGAGRDSPLHF.